The sequence of this T cell receptor beta chain was determined in a study of T-cell memory formation after mild COVID-19. Points from the study as a whole: Later expanders leaned toward CD4+, whereas clones contracting from day 15 to 85 were balanced CD4/CD8.

As to this clonotype: The antigen is unknown.

From 5'RACE with constant-segment primers came TCR alpha and TCR beta cDNA libraries that carried sample barcodes and UMIs. TCRdb reprocessed the 5' RACE reads via MiXCR and lists one record per CDR3 protein. This repertoire shows roughly 350,000 distinct CDR3 sequences, around 27% found once; its top ten account for about 13%. V trimming: 6 bases; J trimming: 9 bases; junction bases outside the gene matches: 9. The CDR3 runs 16 residues. Germline V gene lookup returns CDR1 MNHEY and CDR2 SVGAGI. The receptor comes from an adult woman who had mild COVID-19 (a few samples of this study predate the infection). Cell type and time point are not known. The V and J genes are TRBV6-5 and TRBJ2-2, with 14 bases aligning to TRBD2. The sample comprised PBMCs or a T cell subset sorted from them (not recorded which). The CDR3 protein is CASSGLAGGRRRELFF. In DNA, the CDR3 is TGTGCCAGCAGCGGACTAGCGGGAGGTAGAAGGAGGGAGCTGTTTTTT.